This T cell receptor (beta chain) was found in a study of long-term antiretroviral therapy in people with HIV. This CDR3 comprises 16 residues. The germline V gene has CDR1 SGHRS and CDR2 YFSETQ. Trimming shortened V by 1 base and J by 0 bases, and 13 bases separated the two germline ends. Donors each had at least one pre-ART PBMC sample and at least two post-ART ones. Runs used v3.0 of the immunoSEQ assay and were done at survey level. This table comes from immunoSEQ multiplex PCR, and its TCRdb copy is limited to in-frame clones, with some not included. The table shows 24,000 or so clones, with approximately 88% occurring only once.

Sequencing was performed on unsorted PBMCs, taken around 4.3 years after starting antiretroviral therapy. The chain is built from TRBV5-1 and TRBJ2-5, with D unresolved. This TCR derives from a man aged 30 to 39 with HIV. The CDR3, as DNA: TGCGCCAGCAGCTTGCCTCCGTACAGCAACCAAGAGACCCAGTACTTC. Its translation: CASSLPPYSNQETQYF.